The entry below describes one T cell receptor (beta chain). What this receptor recognizes is not known. It has no much larger one-base neighbor in the sample; base qualities were not kept. These data belong to a study of T cell changes during pregnancy in multiple sclerosis (dated by TCRdb to between 2018 and 2020). Study-wide context: The study examined how the T cell repertoire changed over the course of pregnancy in women with multiple sclerosis.

To prepare the library, the immunoSEQ multiplex PCR assay was applied. As stored in TCRdb, this immuneACCESS dataset retains in-frame rearrangements with V and J assigned. A fraction of the clones does not appear; measured against another copy, unresolved V genes explain less than half of the discrepancy, and the remainder lacks a known reason. The sample table lists 50,000 or so clones, over 80% of them with a count of one. Clones ranked in the top ten supply under 0.3% of the sample. The junction shows trimming of 4 bases on V and 1 base on J, and the gene matches do not reach 9 bases of it. The germline V gene supplies CDR1 SGHRS and CDR2 YFSETQ. Reading from cysteine to phenylalanine, the CDR3 counts 17 amino acids. The entry retains the CDR3 DNA only, 51 bases that are in frame from base 1.

The sequence came from a female donor with multiple sclerosis, enrolled in a pregnancy study. Sequenced here: CD4+ T cells from peripheral blood mononuclear cells, sampled in the third trimester of pregnancy. Recombination joined TRBV5-1 with TRBJ2-1, with 9 junctional bases fitting TRBD2. The nucleotide sequence is TGCGCCAGCAGCCCCGGTGGACTAGCGATTTCCTACAATGAGCAGTTCTTC. Its protein product is CASSPGGLAISYNEQFF.